This T cell receptor beta chain appears in the sequencing data of a study of blood T cell repertoires in COVID-19. Whole-study context: The origin of the acute and convalescent COVID-19 samples was the United States, Italy and Spain. The cDNA or gDNA used as material had been derived from T cells, B-cell-depleted T cells, or PBMCs.

Study processing details: Reference gene primer amplification yielded estimated nucleated cell counts. Measured with immunoSEQ multiplex PCR; TCRdb has only the in-frame clones, and not every one. V and J calls and clone size are copied from that table; D and trimming were computed from the DNA. The table lists fewer than 250,000 clones, 85% of them singletons, with around 6.8% in the top ten. This clone was seen more than once but under ten times. Material for sequencing was peripheral blood. The clonotype comes from a woman in her sixties or seventies with active or convalescent COVID-19.

Here the CDR3 DNA reads TGCGCCAGCAGCCCCCTAGCGGGGGGGGCCGGGGAGCTGTTTTTT. Its translation is CASSPLAGGAGELFF. This rearrangement joins TRBV10-2 to TRBJ2-2; 12 nucleotides align to TRBD2. Germline CDR1 WSHSY, CDR2 SAAADI. The CDR3 totals 15 residues. Unmatched junction bases numbered 5, after V lost 6 bases and J lost 6 bases.